What follows are 10 T cell receptor beta chains derived from one specimen sequenced in a study of read filtering for tumor transcriptome and immune sequencing. Molecular barcoded adaptors covering alpha/delta and beta/gamma chains were used on 400 to 450 ng RNA. One entry per CDR3 protein results from TCRdb running MiXCR on the reads. Counted here are roughly 82,000 distinct CDR3 sequences, roughly 12% occurring once; the ten biggest clones make up 15%. The specimen sequenced was a population of CD138-negative cells sorted from bone marrow. Receptors originate from a donor over 35 with multiple myeloma.

This clonotype was recorded at least ten times. The chain carries TRBV12-3 or TRBV12-4 and TRBJ2-3; 8 nucleotides agree with TRBD1. This CDR3 is built from 16 residues. Unmatched junction bases numbered 11, after V lost 5 bases and J lost 4 bases. CDR3 bases: TGTGCCAGCAGTCTAAGGACAGGGAGAAATGCAGATACGCAGTATTTT. Protein sequence: CASSLRTGRNADTQYF.

This clonotype was counted many times. CDR3 nucleotide sequence: TGTGCCAGCAGCCCATACCCCGTGGTGGAGCAGTACTTC. Its protein is CASSPYPVVEQYF. The chain joins TRBV7-8 to TRBJ2-7; D uncertain. Germline lookup yields CDR1 SGHVS and CDR2 FQNEAQ. Trimming pared 5 bases from V and 7 bases from J, leaving 15 bases between. The CDR3 extends over 13 amino acids.

This clonotype has a single count. At one of its ends the junction is not consistent with the germline gene, which may arise from a read error. The V and J genes are TRBV29-1 and TRBJ2-2; TRBD1 agrees at 10 bases. CDR3 length: 13 amino acids. Germline CDR1 reads SQVTM; CDR2 reads ANQGSEA. DNA of the CDR3: TGCGGCGTAGGGACAGGGGTGCCCGGGGAGTTGTTTTTT. Residues: CGVGTGVPGELFF.

The table lists this clonotype with many counts. This chain joins TRBV5-1 and TRBJ2-7, with a possible D match to TRBD2 (5 bases). V gave up 2 bases and J gave up 1 base, with 10 bases separating them. The CDR3 length is 14 residues. Germline V CDR1 and CDR2: SGHRS, YFSETQ. CDR3 coding DNA: TGCGCCAGCAGCTTTGCGGGTCCATCCTACGAGCAGTACTTC. Translation gives CASSFAGPSYEQYF.

This clonotype was seen repeatedly, ten times or more. V and J are TRBV29-1 and TRBJ2-1; 9 positions agree with TRBD2. V shed 7 bases and J 8 bases; nucleotides not matched to a gene: 6. In germline, CDR1 is SQVTM, CDR2 ANQGSEA. CDR3 length: 12 residues. The CDR3 DNA sequence: TGCAGCGCCGGGACTAGCACTTATGAGCAGTTCTTC. Its translation: CSAGTSTYEQFF.

In its sample, this clonotype was seen many times. The chain uses TRBV6-1 and TRBJ2-1; the D is unclear. Germline-derived CDR1 and CDR2 are MNHNS and SASEGT. V was cut by 7 bases and J by 2 bases, with 12 bases left in between. This CDR3 contains 14 residues. The CDR3 coding sequence is TGTGCCAGCAAGGAGAGGCGGACCTACAATGAGCAGTTCTTC. It codes for CASKERRTYNEQFF.

This clonotype was counted at least ten times. The rearrangement links TRBV5-1 to TRBJ2-5; 9 positions match TRBD1. Germline V lookup: CDR1 SGHRS, CDR2 YFSETQ. The CDR3 is 15 residues long. V lost 4 bases to trimming and J lost 5 bases; unmatched junction nucleotides: 9. The CDR3 DNA follows: TGCGCCAGCAGCACCCACAGGGGGCGGGTCGAGACCCAGTACTTC. This translates into CASSTHRGRVETQYF.

This clonotype was detected a few times. The chain links TRBV19 to TRBJ1-5; D unclear. V shed 3 bases and J shed 5 bases, with 11 bases lying between them. Germline values: CDR1 LNHDA, CDR2 SQIVND (reference sequence). The CDR3 is 14 amino acids. This CDR3 is CASSIAAQDQPQHF. The CDR3 nucleotides read TGTGCCAGTAGTATCGCCGCTCAGGATCAGCCCCAGCATTTT.

This clonotype was seen repeatedly, ten times or more. The CDR3 nucleotides are TGTGCCAGCGGTCGACAGGCATACTCTGGGGCCAACGTCCTGACTTTC. Amino acids: CASGRQAYSGANVLTF. V and J are TRBV5-6 and TRBJ2-6; possibly TRBD1 for D (6 bases). The germline V gene encodes CDR1 SGHDT and CDR2 YYEEEE. Trimming removed 7 bases from V and 0 bases from J, with 14 bases in between. This CDR3 spans 16 amino acids.

This clonotype was detected ten times or more. The CDR3 DNA reads as TGTGCCACCAGTGATCTTACGGGGGGAGCTTTCTTT. Translation gives CATSDLTGGAFF. The J gene is TRBJ1-1, the V gene TRBV24-1; D may be TRBD1 (5 bases). This CDR3 region has 12 residues. Trimming stripped 3 bases from V and 10 bases from J, with 11 bases between. CDR1 and CDR2 (germline): KGHDR, SFDVKD.